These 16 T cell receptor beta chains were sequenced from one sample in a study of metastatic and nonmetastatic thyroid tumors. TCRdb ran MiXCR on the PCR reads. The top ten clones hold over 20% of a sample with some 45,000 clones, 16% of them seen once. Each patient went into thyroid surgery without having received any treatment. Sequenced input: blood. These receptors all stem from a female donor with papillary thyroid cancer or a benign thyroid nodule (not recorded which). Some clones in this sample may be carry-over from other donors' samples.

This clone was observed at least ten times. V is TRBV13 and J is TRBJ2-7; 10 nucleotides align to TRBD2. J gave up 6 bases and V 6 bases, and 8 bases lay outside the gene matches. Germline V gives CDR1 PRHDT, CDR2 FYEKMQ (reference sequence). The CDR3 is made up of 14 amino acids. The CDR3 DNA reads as TGTGCCAGCAGGAGAGCGGGAGGGCAGCGCGAGCAGTACTTC. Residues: CASRRAGGQREQYF.

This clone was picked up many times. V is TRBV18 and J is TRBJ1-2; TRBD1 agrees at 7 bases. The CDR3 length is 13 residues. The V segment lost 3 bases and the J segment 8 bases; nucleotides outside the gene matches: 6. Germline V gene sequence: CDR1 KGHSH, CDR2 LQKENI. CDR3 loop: CASSPTGWLGYTF. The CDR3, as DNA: TGTGCCAGCTCACCGACAGGGTGGCTAGGCTACACCTTC.

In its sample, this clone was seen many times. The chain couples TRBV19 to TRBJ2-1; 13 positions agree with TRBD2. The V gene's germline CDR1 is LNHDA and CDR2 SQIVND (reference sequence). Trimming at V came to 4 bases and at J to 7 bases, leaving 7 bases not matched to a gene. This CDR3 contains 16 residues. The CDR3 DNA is TGTGCCAGTAGTAAAACTAGCGGGAGGGCCAGGAATGAGCAGTTCTTC. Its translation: CASSKTSGRARNEQFF.

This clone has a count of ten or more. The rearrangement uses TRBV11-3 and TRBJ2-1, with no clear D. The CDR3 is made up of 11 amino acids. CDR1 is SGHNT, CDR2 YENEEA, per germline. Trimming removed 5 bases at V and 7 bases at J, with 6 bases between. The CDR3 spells CASSPRNEQFF. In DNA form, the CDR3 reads TGTGCCAGCAGCCCAAGGAATGAGCAGTTCTTC.

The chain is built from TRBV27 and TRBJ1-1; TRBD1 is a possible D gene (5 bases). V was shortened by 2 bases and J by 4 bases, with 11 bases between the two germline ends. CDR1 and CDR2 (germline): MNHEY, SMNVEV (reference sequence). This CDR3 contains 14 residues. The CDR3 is CASSLDPGGTEAFF. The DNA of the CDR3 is TGTGCCAGCAGTTTAGACCCTGGGGGCACTGAAGCTTTCTTT.

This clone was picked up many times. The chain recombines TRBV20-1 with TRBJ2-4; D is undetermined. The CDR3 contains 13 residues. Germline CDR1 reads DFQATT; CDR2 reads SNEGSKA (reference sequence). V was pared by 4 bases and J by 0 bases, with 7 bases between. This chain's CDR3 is CSAIVLAKNIQYF. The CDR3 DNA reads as TGCAGTGCTATCGTGCTAGCCAAAAACATTCAGTACTTC.

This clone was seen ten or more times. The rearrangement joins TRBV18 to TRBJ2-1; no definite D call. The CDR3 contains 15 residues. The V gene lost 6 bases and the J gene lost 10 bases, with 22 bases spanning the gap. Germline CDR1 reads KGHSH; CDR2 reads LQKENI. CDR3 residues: CASSRAQARQREQFF. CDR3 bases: TGTGCCAGCTCCCGAGCCCAGGCTAGGCAACGGGAGCAGTTCTTC.

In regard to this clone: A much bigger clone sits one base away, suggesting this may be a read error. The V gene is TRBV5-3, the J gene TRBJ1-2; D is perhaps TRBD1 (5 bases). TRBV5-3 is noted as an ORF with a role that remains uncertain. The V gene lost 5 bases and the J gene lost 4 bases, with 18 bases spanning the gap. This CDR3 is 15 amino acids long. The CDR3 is CARSPRAGRVYGYTF. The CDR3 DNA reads TGTGCCAGAAGTCCCCGGGCAGGGAGGGTCTATGGCTACACCTTC.

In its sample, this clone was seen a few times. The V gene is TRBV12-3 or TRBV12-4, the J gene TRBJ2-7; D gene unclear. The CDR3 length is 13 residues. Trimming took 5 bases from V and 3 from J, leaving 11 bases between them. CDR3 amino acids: CASSIGRRYEQYF. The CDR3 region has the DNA TGTGCCAGCAGTATCGGGCGACGCTACGAGCAGTACTTC.

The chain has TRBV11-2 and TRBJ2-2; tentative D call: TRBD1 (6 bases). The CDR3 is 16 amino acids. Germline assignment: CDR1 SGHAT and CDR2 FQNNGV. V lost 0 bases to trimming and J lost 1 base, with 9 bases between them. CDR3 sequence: CASSLEYRVNTGELFF. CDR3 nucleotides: TGTGCCAGCAGCTTAGAATACAGGGTGAACACCGGGGAGCTGTTTTTT.

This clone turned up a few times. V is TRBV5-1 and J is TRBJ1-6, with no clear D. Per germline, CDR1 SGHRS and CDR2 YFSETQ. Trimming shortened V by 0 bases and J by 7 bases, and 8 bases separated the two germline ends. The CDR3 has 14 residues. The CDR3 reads CASSLDGRNSPLHF. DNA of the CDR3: TGCGCCAGCAGCTTGGATGGGCGGAATTCACCCCTCCACTTT. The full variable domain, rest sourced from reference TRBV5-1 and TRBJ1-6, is KAGVTQTPRYLIKTRGQQVTLSCSPISGHRSVSWYQQTPGQGLQFLFEYFSETQRNKGNFPGRFSGRQFSNSRSEMNVSTLELGDSALYLCASSLDGRNSPLHFGNGTRLTVT.

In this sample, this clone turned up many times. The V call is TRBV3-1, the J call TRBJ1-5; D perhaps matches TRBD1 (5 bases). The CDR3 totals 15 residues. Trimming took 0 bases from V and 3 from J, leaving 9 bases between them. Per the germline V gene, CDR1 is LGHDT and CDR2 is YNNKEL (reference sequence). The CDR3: CASSQDLGTNQPQHF. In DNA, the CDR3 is TGTGCCAGCAGCCAAGATTTGGGGACCAATCAGCCCCAGCATTTT.

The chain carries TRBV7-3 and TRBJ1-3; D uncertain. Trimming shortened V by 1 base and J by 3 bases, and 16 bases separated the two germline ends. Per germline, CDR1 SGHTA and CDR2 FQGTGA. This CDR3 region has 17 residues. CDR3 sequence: CASSLRCGRCGGNTIYF. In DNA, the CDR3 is TGTGCCAGCAGCTTAAGGTGTGGGCGATGCGGTGGAAACACCATATATTTT.

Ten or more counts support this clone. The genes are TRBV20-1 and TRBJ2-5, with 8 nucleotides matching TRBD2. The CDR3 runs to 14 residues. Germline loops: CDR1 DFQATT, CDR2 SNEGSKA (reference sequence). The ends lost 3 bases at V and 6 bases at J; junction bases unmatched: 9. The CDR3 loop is CSASGRARGQTQYF. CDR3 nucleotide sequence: TGCAGTGCTAGCGGGAGGGCGAGGGGCCAGACCCAGTACTTC.

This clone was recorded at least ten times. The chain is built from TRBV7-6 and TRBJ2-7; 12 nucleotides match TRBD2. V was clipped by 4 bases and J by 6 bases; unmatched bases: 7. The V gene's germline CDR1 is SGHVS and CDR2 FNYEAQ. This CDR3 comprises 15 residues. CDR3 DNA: TGTGCCAGCAGCTCTCTAGCGGGAGGGCCGTCCGAGCAGTACTTC. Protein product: CASSSLAGGPSEQYF.

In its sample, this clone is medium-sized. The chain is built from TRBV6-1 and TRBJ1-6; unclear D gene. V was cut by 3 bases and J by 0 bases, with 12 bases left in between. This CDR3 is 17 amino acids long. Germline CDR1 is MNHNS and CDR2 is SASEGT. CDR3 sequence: CASSDWAASSYNSPLHF. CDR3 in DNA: TGTGCCAGCAGTGACTGGGCAGCGAGCTCCTATAATTCACCCCTCCACTTT.